This TCR beta chain was documented in a study of CXCR3-negative and CXCR3-positive naive CD8 T cells. This CDR3 spans 15 amino acids. CDR1 MNHEY and CDR2 SMNVEV come from the germline V gene (reference sequence). UMI-labeled 5' RACE TRB cDNA libraries were prepared from the cells. TCRdb reprocessed the 5' RACE reads, with one entry per CDR3 protein and no DNA. The sample includes 130,000 to 150,000 distinct CDR3 sequences. On this clonotype: Its specificity is not known.

General study points: Higher TRB CDR3 hydrophobicity marked CXCR3-positive naive cells relative to CXCR3-negative naive cells.

The rearrangement joins TRBV27 to TRBJ1-3; TCRdb returns TRBD1, unconfirmable since there is no DNA. The sample taken for sequencing was naive CXCR3+ CD8+ T cells from blood. Subset: CD45RO-CCR7+CD27+CD95- naive CD8+ T cells expressing CXCR3 (TNR3+). The receptor was derived from a human donor in good health. Some clones in this sample may be carry-over from other donors' samples. CDR3 in amino acids: CASSSTGFSGNTIYF.